The 30 T cell receptor beta chains listed next were all sequenced from one sample in a study of T cells in Graves' hyperthyroidism and ophthalmopathy. Amplification targeted TCR beta CDR3 regions from RNA transcripts. Researchers ran a first-round RT-PCR on the TCR CDR3 using the HTBI primer set. TCRdb recomputed calls from the multiplex PCR reads with MiXCR, one row per CDR3 protein. The table includes 300,000 to 450,000 distinct CDR3 sequences, roughly 13% detected once. Sequencing was carried out using blood. These TCRs come from a woman aged 60 to 75 with Graves' hyperthyroidism.

This clonotype has only a few counts. The chain couples TRBV6-2 or TRBV6-3 to TRBJ2-7, with D tentatively TRBD2 (6 bases). Germline V CDR1 and CDR2: MNHEY, SVGEGT. Trimming left V 8 bases short and J 7 bases short, with 27 bases between. The CDR3 totals 16 residues. The CDR3 region is CASEYRRELFVREQYF. The CDR3 nucleotides read TGTGCCAGCGAGTACCGACGGGAGCTATTCGTCAGGGAGCAGTACTTC.

This clonotype was counted many times. The chain uses TRBV5-5 and TRBJ2-5; D gene unclear. There are 13 residues in the CDR3. Germline CDR1 is SGHKS and CDR2 is YYEKEE (reference sequence). V was trimmed by 1 base and J by 5 bases, leaving 9 bases between them. The CDR3 DNA reads as TGTGCCAGCAGCTTGAGATGGTCGGAGACCCAGTACTTC. This sequence encodes CASSLRWSETQYF.

This clonotype was seen ten or more times. The gene calls are TRBV29-1 and TRBJ2-5; D is unclear. CDR1 and CDR2 from the germline V gene are SQVTM and ANQGSEA. The germline V and J ends were trimmed by 5 bases and 2 bases, with 24 bases remaining between them. The CDR3 has 17 residues. This chain's CDR3 is CSVNKRLWQSTQETQYF. The CDR3 nucleotides are TGCAGCGTTAATAAGAGGTTGTGGCAGTCCACTCAAGAGACCCAGTACTTC. Filled out from reference TRBV29-1 and TRBJ2-5, the complete variable domain reads SAVISQKPSRDICQRGTSLTIQCQVDSQVTMMFWYRQQPGQSLTLIATANQGSEATYESGFVIDKFPISRPNLTFSTLTVSNMSPEDSSIYLCSVNKRLWQSTQETQYFGPGTRLLVL.

CDR3 residues: CSVTPGQGATSGRVSVDEQFF. The DNA of the CDR3 is TGCAGTGTAACGCCAGGACAGGGGGCAACTAGCGGGAGGGTCTCGGTCGATGAGCAGTTCTTC. This chain links TRBV20-1 with TRBJ2-1; TRBD2 agrees at 13 bases. The CDR3 is 21 amino acids. Per the germline V gene, CDR1 is DFQATT and CDR2 is SNEGSKA (reference sequence). V trimming: 7 bases; J trimming: 8 bases; junction bases outside the gene matches: 29.

This clonotype was recorded many times. The chain carries TRBV28 and TRBJ1-1; 7 positions agree with TRBD1. The V segment lost 5 bases and the J segment 5 bases; nucleotides outside the gene matches: 11. Per germline, CDR1 MDHEN and CDR2 SYDVKM. The CDR3 extends over 15 amino acids. CDR3 in DNA: TGTGCCAGCAGTCTCTGGACAGGCGGCCCAACTGAAGCTTTCTTT. Protein sequence: CASSLWTGGPTEAFF.

A few counts support this clonotype. This chain links TRBV4-1 with TRBJ2-4; 10 nucleotides match TRBD2. The CDR3 runs 16 residues. The germline gives CDR1 MGHRA, CDR2 YSYEKL. Trimming took 3 bases from V and 4 from J; bases not matched to a gene: 6. In DNA, the CDR3 is TGCGCCAGCAGCCAGATCGGGACTAGCGAGAAAAACATTCAGTACTTC. This sequence encodes CASSQIGTSEKNIQYF.

This clonotype was detected only a few times. This chain links TRBV24-1 with TRBJ2-3; no reliable D call. The length of the CDR3 is 15 residues. CDR1 KGHDR and CDR2 SFDVKD come from the germline V gene. Trimming left V 3 bases short and J 1 base short, with 10 bases between. DNA of the CDR3: TGTGCCACCAGTGATAGGCTAGATGGCACAGATACGCAGTATTTT. Its protein product is CATSDRLDGTDTQYF.

This clonotype was counted many times. The rearrangement uses TRBV11-2 and TRBJ1-1; D call uncertain. Looked up from germline, CDR1 is SGHAT and CDR2 is FQNNGV. The CDR3 has 14 residues. Trimming removed 1 base from V and 1 base from J, with 7 bases in between. The DNA for the CDR3 is TGTGCCAGCAGCTTAGGTACTCCGAACACTGAAGCTTTCTTT. The encoded protein is CASSLGTPNTEAFF.

This clonotype was seen ten or more times. The chain recombines TRBV12-3 or TRBV12-4 with TRBJ2-1; 9 bases are shared with TRBD1. The ends lost 6 bases at V and 5 bases at J; junction bases unmatched: 8. CDR3 length equals 15 residues. The CDR3 DNA is TGTGCCAGCAGAAACGGACAGGGGCCCCACAATGAGCAGTTCTTC. Protein sequence: CASRNGQGPHNEQFF.

V usage is TRBV12-3 or TRBV12-4 and J usage is TRBJ2-5; no clear D. V was pared by 5 bases and J by 5 bases, with 12 bases between. This CDR3 region has 13 residues. The CDR3 reads CASSPTGRETQYF. The CDR3 DNA reads TGTGCCAGCAGTCCGACTGGGCGGGAGACCCAGTACTTC.

About this clonotype itself: Likely a read error: the CDR3 ends without its conserved phenylalanine or tryptophan. This sequence joins TRBV11-1 and TRBJ2-1; 11 bases line up with TRBD2. Germline-derived CDR1 and CDR2 are SGHAT and FQDESV (reference sequence). The CDR3 sequence is 15 residues long. The ends lost 6 bases at V and 4 bases at J; junction bases unmatched: 5. CDR3 loop: CASSPTSGVYNEQFL. CDR3 coding DNA: TGTGCCAGCAGTCCGACTAGCGGGGTTTACAATGAGCAGTTCCTC.

This chain uses TRBV5-5 with TRBJ1-5; the match to TRBD1 covers 11 bases. Looked up from germline, CDR1 is SGHKS and CDR2 is YYEKEE (reference sequence). Trimming took 3 bases from V and 0 from J; bases not matched to a gene: 5. There are 17 residues in the CDR3. CDR3 sequence (DNA): TGTGCCAGCAGCTCGGGGACAGGGGGATATAGCAATCAGCCCCAGCATTTT. This codes for CASSSGTGGYSNQPQHF.

This clonotype was counted at least ten times. This chain joins TRBV5-5 and TRBJ1-2; weak D call: TRBD1 (6 bases). This CDR3 has 16 amino acids. Germline V CDR1 and CDR2: SGHKS, YYEKEE (reference sequence). V gave up 4 bases and J gave up 6 bases, with 22 bases separating them. The CDR3 coding sequence is TGTGCCAGCAGCCATTACCGCGTGACAGGTCATGATGGCTACACCTTC. As protein: CASSHYRVTGHDGYTF.

This clonotype has ten or more counts. The junction departs from germline at one end; a sequencing error may be responsible. CDR3 coding DNA: TGTGCCAGCAGCCAAGAAGGGGGACAGGGTTCCCACTTC. Amino acid sequence: CASSQEGGQGSHF. The genes are TRBV3-1 and TRBJ2-5, with 9 bases identical to TRBD1. This CDR3 region has 13 residues. Looked up from germline, CDR1 is LGHDT and CDR2 is YNNKEL (reference sequence).

This chain uses TRBV6-1 with TRBJ2-7; D uncertain. The V end lost 6 bases, the J end lost 3 bases, and 15 bases lay between the germline ends. CDR1 is MNHNS and CDR2 is SASEGT in the germline V gene. The CDR3 contains 14 residues. This CDR3 reads CASRGNSPNYEQYF. CDR3 DNA sequence: TGTGCCAGCAGGGGAAACAGTCCCAACTACGAGCAGTACTTC.

The genes are TRBV27 and TRBJ1-5, with TRBD1 identical over 10 bases. The V gene end was trimmed by 5 bases and the J gene end by 10 bases; junction bases not matched to a gene: 8. Germline V gene lookup returns CDR1 MNHEY and CDR2 SMNVEV (reference sequence). The CDR3 totals 14 residues. The CDR3 sequence is CASSPGQGKGPQHF. In nucleotides, the CDR3 is TGTGCCAGCAGTCCGGGACAGGGGAAAGGACCCCAGCATTTT.

This clonotype was detected ten times or more. V and J are TRBV27 and TRBJ2-7; D not resolved. Germline lookup yields CDR1 MNHEY and CDR2 SMNVEV (reference sequence). V shed 6 bases and J shed 3 bases, with 6 bases lying between them. The CDR3 has 11 amino acids. The DNA of the CDR3 is TGTGCCAGCAGCTCCGGCTACGAGCAGTACTTC. As protein: CASSSGYEQYF.

This clonotype appeared a few times. The chain uses TRBV6-2 or TRBV6-3 and TRBJ1-1; D is possibly TRBD1 (5 bases). The CDR3 length is 17 residues. Germline V CDR1 and CDR2: MNHEY, SVGEGT. V lost 4 bases to trimming and J lost 1 base, with 19 bases between them. The CDR3 sequence is CASSLDPPGLQNTEAFF. DNA of the CDR3: TGTGCCAGCAGTTTGGACCCGCCGGGACTGCAGAACACTGAAGCTTTCTTT.

This clonotype was counted many times. The chain couples TRBV12-3 or TRBV12-4 to TRBJ2-5, with 8 bases aligning to TRBD1. V lost 5 bases and J lost 3; bases outside the gene matches: 8. The CDR3 contains 15 residues. CDR3 in DNA: TGTGCCAGCAGTCCGGACAGGGCAGTAGAAGAGACCCAGTACTTC. Its protein product is CASSPDRAVEETQYF.

V is TRBV28 and J is TRBJ2-1; 15 bases align to TRBD2. CDR1 MDHEN and CDR2 SYDVKM come from the germline V gene. Trimming took 3 bases from V and 4 from J; bases not matched to a gene: 4. This CDR3 has 17 residues. The DNA for the CDR3 is TGTGCCAGCAGTTTCCGGACTAGCGGGAGGGTATACAATGAGCAGTTCTTC. As protein: CASSFRTSGRVYNEQFF.

CDR3 protein: CASSVAGAYGETQYF. The CDR3 DNA reads as TGTGCCAGCAGCGTAGCCGGCGCCTATGGGGAGACCCAGTACTTC. The chain recombines TRBV9 with TRBJ2-5; D not certain. The V gene's germline CDR1 is SGDLS and CDR2 YYNGEE. Trimming cost V 0 bases and J 5 bases, with 14 bases left between them. This CDR3 comprises 15 residues. Supplemented by reference TRBV9 and TRBJ2-5, the full variable domain reads DSGVTQTPKHLITATGQRVTLRCSPRSGDLSVYWYQQSLDQGLQFLIQYYNGEERAKGNILERFSAQQFPDLHSELNLSSLELGDSALYFCASSVAGAYGETQYFGPGTRLLVL.

The CDR3 here is CASSLGGGTRNVAFF. The CDR3 nucleotides are TGTGCCAGCAGCTTAGGGGGGGGAACGCGAAATGTAGCTTTCTTT. The chain carries TRBV7-8 and TRBJ1-1; TRBD1 is a possible D gene (5 bases). With 1 base removed from V and 10 bases from J, the gap between germline ends came to 19 bases. The CDR3 is made up of 15 amino acids. CDR1 and CDR2 from the germline V gene are SGHVS and FQNEAQ. The whole variable domain, remainder taken from reference TRBV7-8 and TRBJ1-1, is GAGVSQSPRYKVAKRGQDVALRCDPISGHVSLFWYQQALGQGPEFLTYFQNEAQLDKSGLPSDRFFAERPEGSVSTLKIQRTQQEDSAVYLCASSLGGGTRNVAFFGQGTRLTVV.

This clonotype has a handful of counts. J is TRBJ2-2 and V is TRBV30; 9 nucleotides line up with TRBD2. CDR1 and CDR2 from the germline V gene are GTSNPN and SVGIG (reference sequence). This CDR3 contains 13 residues. V shed 0 bases and J 15 bases; nucleotides not matched to a gene: 8. CDR3 sequence: CAWSVLGSGRMFF. DNA for the CDR3: TGTGCCTGGAGTGTTCTGGGGAGCGGGAGGATGTTTTTT.

This clonotype was found many times. The CDR3 DNA is TGTGCCTGGGCCCCGGACACTAACACTGAAGCTTTCTTT. Its translation: CAWAPDTNTEAFF. V and J are TRBV30 and TRBJ1-1, with D perhaps TRBD1 (5 bases). V dropped 5 bases and J dropped 2 bases, with 12 bases sitting between them. The CDR3 is 13 residues long. Germline CDR1 reads GTSNPN; CDR2 reads SVGIG (reference sequence).

For this clonotype: The final CDR3 position lacks the conserved phenylalanine or tryptophan, pointing to a likely read error. The chain carries TRBV7-3 and TRBJ2-2; D unresolved. Trimming left V 4 bases short and J 7 bases short, with 7 bases between. The CDR3 extends over 12 amino acids. The germline V gene encodes CDR1 SGHTA and CDR2 FQGTGA. The CDR3 reads CASSSPGGELFL. The CDR3 DNA reads as TGTGCCAGCAGCTCTCCCGGCGGGGAGCTGTTTCTT.

This clonotype was detected only a few times. The chain employs TRBV6-1 and TRBJ2-1, with 13 bases aligning to TRBD2. This CDR3 has 17 amino acids. CDR1 is MNHNS and CDR2 is SASEGT in the germline V gene. The V segment lost 6 bases and the J segment 8 bases; nucleotides outside the gene matches: 13. The CDR3 DNA reads as TGTGCCAGCAGGGGACAAAGGACTAGCGGGAGTGTGGATGAGCAGTTCTTC. Amino acids: CASRGQRTSGSVDEQFF.

This clonotype was counted between two and nine times. The rearrangement joins TRBV7-8 to TRBJ2-3, with a tentative D call TRBD2 (7 bases). The CDR3 is made up of 15 amino acids. The germline gives CDR1 SGHVS, CDR2 FQNEAQ. The germline V and J ends were trimmed by 7 bases and 2 bases, with 16 bases remaining between them. The CDR3 loop is CASKSAGALTDTQYF. The DNA for the CDR3 is TGTGCCAGCAAATCCGCGGGGGCCCTCACAGATACGCAGTATTTT. The whole variable domain, remainder taken from reference TRBV7-8 and TRBJ2-3, is GAGVSQSPRYKVAKRGQDVALRCDPISGHVSLFWYQQALGQGPEFLTYFQNEAQLDKSGLPSDRFFAERPEGSVSTLKIQRTQQEDSAVYLCASKSAGALTDTQYFGPGTRLTVL.

This clonotype was counted at least ten times. The rearrangement joins TRBV20-1 to TRBJ2-7; D call uncertain. V was cut by 3 bases and J by 4 bases, with 10 bases left in between. The CDR3 has 12 residues. Per germline, CDR1 DFQATT and CDR2 SNEGSKA (reference sequence). The CDR3 DNA is TGCAGTGCTAGCCCCATGGGGTACGAGCAGTACTTC. This codes for CSASPMGYEQYF.

The table lists this clonotype with a few counts. This chain links TRBV5-1 with TRBJ2-5; 7 bases are a match to TRBD2. V was pared by 4 bases and J by 1 base, with 7 bases of the junction left unmatched. This CDR3 has 15 residues. Germline V gives CDR1 SGHRS, CDR2 YFSETQ. The CDR3 sequence is CASSRQERGQETQYF. For the CDR3, the DNA is TGCGCCAGCAGCAGGCAAGAGCGGGGCCAAGAGACCCAGTACTTC. The full variable domain, rest sourced from reference TRBV5-1 and TRBJ2-5, is KAGVTQTPRYLIKTRGQQVTLSCSPISGHRSVSWYQQTPGQGLQFLFEYFSETQRNKGNFPGRFSGRQFSNSRSEMNVSTLELGDSALYLCASSRQERGQETQYFGPGTRLLVL.

In its sample, this clonotype was seen many times. The rearrangement uses TRBV6-1 and TRBJ1-4; 11 nucleotides match TRBD1. Germline CDR1 is MNHNS and CDR2 is SASEGT. This CDR3 comprises 14 residues. Losses at the gene ends were 8 bases for V and 8 bases for J; bases not matched to a gene: 7. In nucleotides, the CDR3 is TGTGCCAGCTGGTACGGGACAGGGGGGGAAAAACTGTTTTTT. Translating it yields CASWYGTGGEKLFF.